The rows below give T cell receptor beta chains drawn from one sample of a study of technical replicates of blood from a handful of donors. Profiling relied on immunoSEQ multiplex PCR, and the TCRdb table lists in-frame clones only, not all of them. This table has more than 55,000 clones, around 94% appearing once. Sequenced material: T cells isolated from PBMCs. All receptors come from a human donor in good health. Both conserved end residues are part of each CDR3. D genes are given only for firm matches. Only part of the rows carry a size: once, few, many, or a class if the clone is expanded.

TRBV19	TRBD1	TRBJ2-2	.	CASSIAQGVTGELFF	TGTGCCAGTAGTATAGCGCAGGGGGTCACCGGGGAGCTGTTTTTT
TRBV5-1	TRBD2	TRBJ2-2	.	CASSLAGGPYTGELFF	TGCGCCAGCAGCTTGGCGGGAGGGCCGTATACCGGGGAGCTGTTTTTT
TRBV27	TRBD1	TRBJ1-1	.	CASSPGTGVTEAFF	TGTGCCAGCAGTCCCGGGACAGGGGTTACTGAAGCTTTCTTT
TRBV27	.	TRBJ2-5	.	CASSFSSRPGETQYF	TGTGCCAGCAGTTTTTCTAGTAGGCCTGGAGAGACCCAGTACTTC
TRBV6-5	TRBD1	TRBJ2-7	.	CASTRTGFYEQYF	TGTGCCAGCACACGGACAGGCTTTTACGAGCAGTACTTC
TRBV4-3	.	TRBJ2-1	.	CASSQDVARYNEQFF	TGCGCCAGCAGCCAAGACGTCGCTAGGTACAATGAGCAGTTCTTC
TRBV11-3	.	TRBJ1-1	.	CASSLEAGAFF	TGTGCCAGCAGCTTAGAAGCTGGAGCTTTCTTT
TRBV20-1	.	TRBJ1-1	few	CSASKNTEAFF	TGCAGTGCGTCCAAGAACACTGAAGCTTTCTTT
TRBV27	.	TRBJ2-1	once	CASSFFGSYNEQFF	TGTGCCAGCAGTTTTTTCGGCTCCTACAATGAGCAGTTCTTC
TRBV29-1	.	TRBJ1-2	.	CSVFGTRYGYTF	TGCAGCGTTTTCGGGACACGCTATGGCTACACCTTC
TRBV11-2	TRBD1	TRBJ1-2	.	CASSPLTGARGGYTF	TGTGCCAGCAGCCCTCTTACAGGGGCCAGGGGTGGCTACACCTTC
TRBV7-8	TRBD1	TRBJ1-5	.	CASSLGQYNQPQHF	TGTGCCAGCAGCTTGGGACAGTACAATCAGCCCCAGCATTTT
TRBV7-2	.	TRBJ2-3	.	CASEFAGSFTDTQYF	TGTGCCAGCGAATTCGCGGGAAGTTTTACAGATACGCAGTATTTT
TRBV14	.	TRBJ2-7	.	CASSQDRYEQYF	TGTGCCAGCAGCCAAGATCGGTACGAGCAGTACTTC
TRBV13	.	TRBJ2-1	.	CASSLSRRVGEQFF	TGTGCCAGCAGCTTATCTCGGAGAGTCGGTGAGCAGTTCTTC
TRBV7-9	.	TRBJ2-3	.	CASSSSGPAQYF	TGTGCCAGCAGCTCAAGCGGTCCCGCGCAGTATTTT
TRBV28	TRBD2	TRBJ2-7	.	CASSILAGNYEQYF	TGTGCCAGCAGTATCTTAGCGGGAAACTACGAGCAGTACTTC
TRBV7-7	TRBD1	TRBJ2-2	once	CASSPTGVNTGELFF	TGTGCCAGCAGCCCGACAGGGGTGAACACCGGGGAGCTGTTTTTT
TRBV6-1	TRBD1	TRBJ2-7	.	CASSEGRGRKYEQYF	TGTGCCAGCAGTGAAGGCAGGGGGCGCAAGTACGAGCAGTACTTC
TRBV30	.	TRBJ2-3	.	CAWSLVGAATDTQYF	TGTGCCTGGAGCCTAGTGGGGGCAGCCACAGATACGCAGTATTTT
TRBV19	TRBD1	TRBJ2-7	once	CASSMWDSSSYEQYF	TGTGCCAGTAGTATGTGGGACAGCTCCTCCTACGAGCAGTACTTC
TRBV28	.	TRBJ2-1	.	CASSTHPWDGGQNEQFF	TGTGCCAGCAGTACCCATCCATGGGATGGGGGCCAGAATGAGCAGTTCTTC
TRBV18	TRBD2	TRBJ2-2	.	CASSPTSGTGELFF	TGTGCCAGCTCACCTACTAGCGGCACCGGGGAGCTGTTTTTT
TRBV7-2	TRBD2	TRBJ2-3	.	CASSNSGVPDTQYF	TGTGCCAGCAGCAATAGCGGGGTACCTGATACGCAGTATTTT
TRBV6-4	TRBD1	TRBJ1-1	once	CASSDTRTGETEAFF	TGTGCCAGCAGTGACACCAGGACAGGGGAAACTGAAGCTTTCTTT
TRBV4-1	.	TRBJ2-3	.	CASSSPPSDTQYF	TGCGCCAGCAGCTCACCTCCTAGCGATACGCAGTATTTT
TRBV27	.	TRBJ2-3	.	CASSLGAADTQYF	TGTGCCAGCAGTTTAGGGGCCGCAGATACGCAGTATTTT
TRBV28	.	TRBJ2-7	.	CASSLGTKPYEQYF	TGTGCCAGCAGTTTAGGGACAAAGCCCTACGAGCAGTACTTC
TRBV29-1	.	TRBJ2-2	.	CSVVRGINTGELFF	TGCAGCGTTGTGAGGGGGATTAACACCGGGGAGCTGTTTTTT
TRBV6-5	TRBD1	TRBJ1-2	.	CASSYLGDRVFGYTF	TGTGCCAGCAGTTACTTGGGGGACAGGGTCTTTGGCTACACCTTC
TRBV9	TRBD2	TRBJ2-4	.	CASSVGLAGSLAKNIQYF	TGTGCCAGCAGCGTAGGTCTAGCGGGGTCACTAGCCAAAAACATTCAGTACTTC
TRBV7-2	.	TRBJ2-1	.	CASSLGDNEQFF	TGTGCCAGCAGCTTAGGCGACAATGAGCAGTTCTTC
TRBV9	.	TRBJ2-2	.	CASNQQLTGELFF	TGTGCCAGCAACCAACAGTTGACCGGGGAGCTGTTTTTT
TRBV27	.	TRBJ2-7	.	CASSQTGFEQYF	TGTGCCAGCAGTCAGACAGGATTCGAGCAGTACTTC
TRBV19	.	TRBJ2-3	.	CASSYGTSTDTQYF	TGTGCCAGTAGTTACGGGACTAGCACAGATACGCAGTATTTT
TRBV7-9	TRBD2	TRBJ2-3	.	CASSPGTSGRSRDTQYF	TGTGCCAGCAGTCCCGGGACTAGCGGGAGGTCACGAGATACGCAGTATTTT
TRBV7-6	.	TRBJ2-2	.	CASSPSRSSRELFF	TGTGCCAGCAGCCCTTCCCGTAGCTCCCGGGAGCTGTTTTTT
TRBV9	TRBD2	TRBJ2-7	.	CASGGGYEQYF	TGTGCCAGCGGGGGGGGCTACGAGCAGTACTTC
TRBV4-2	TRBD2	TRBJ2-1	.	CASNYPSGSTHNEQFF	TGTGCCAGCAACTATCCTAGCGGGAGTACTCACAATGAGCAGTTCTTC
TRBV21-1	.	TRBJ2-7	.	CASSKGGRQGCNEQYF	TGTGCCAGCAGCAAAGGGGGCAGACAGGGGTGCAACGAGCAGTACTTC
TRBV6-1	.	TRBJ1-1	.	CASSAGQGDTEAFF	TGTGCCAGCAGCGCGGGGCAAGGGGACACTGAAGCTTTCTTT
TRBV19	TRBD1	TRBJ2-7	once	CASSVRDSSYEQYF	TGTGCCAGTAGTGTCCGGGACAGCTCCTACGAGCAGTACTTC
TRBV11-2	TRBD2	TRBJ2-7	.	CASSLVNGRAWEQYF	TGTGCCAGCAGCTTAGTAAACGGGAGGGCTTGGGAGCAGTACTTC
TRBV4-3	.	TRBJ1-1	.	CASNNWRWGNTEAFF	TGCGCCAGCAATAATTGGAGGTGGGGGAACACTGAAGCTTTCTTT
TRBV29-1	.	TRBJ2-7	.	CSVELGVAPATYEQYF	TGCAGCGTTGAACTAGGAGTCGCGCCGGCAACCTACGAGCAGTACTTC
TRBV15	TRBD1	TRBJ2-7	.	CATSRARRTGGRIYEQYF	TGTGCCACCAGCAGAGCAAGACGCACAGGGGGCAGAATTTACGAGCAGTACTTC
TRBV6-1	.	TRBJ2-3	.	CASSRRGISTDTQYF	TGTGCCAGCTCTAGGCGCGGTATAAGCACAGATACGCAGTATTTT
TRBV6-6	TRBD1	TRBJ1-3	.	CASRYTTGGKDTIYF	TGTGCCAGCAGATATACGACAGGGGGGAAGGACACCATATATTTT
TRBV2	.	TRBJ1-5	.	CASSTEGSQPQHF	TGTGCCAGCAGTACGGAGGGGTCTCAGCCCCAGCATTTT
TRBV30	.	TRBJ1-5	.	CAWSMASNQPQHF	TGTGCCTGGAGTATGGCTTCGAATCAGCCCCAGCATTTT